Listed below are T cell receptor beta chains from one sample, sequenced in a study of blood T cell repertoires in COVID-19. The data were produced by immunoSEQ multiplex PCR, yet TCRdb's version contains in-frame clones alone and is incomplete. Of 90,000 to 100,000 clones in the sample, 70% to 85% were seen once. The material sequenced was peripheral blood. These receptors came from an older woman in a cohort sampled during active or convalescent COVID-19. Both conserved end residues are part of each CDR3. A D gene is named only where the DNA matches it firmly. A clone size is listed for some rows: how often the clone was seen (once, few, many), or a class if it is expanded.

cdr3_nt | cdr3_aa | j_call | cdr3_length | v_call | clone_size | d_call
TGTGCCAGCAGCGGAGGGTTTAATCAGCCCCAGCATTTT | CASSGGFNQPQHF | TRBJ1-5 | 13 | TRBV7-6 | few | .
TGCGCCAGCAGCCCGAAAGAACCGGGACTAGCTAGTCGCCCCGGGGAGCTGTTTTTT | CASSPKEPGLASRPGELFF | TRBJ2-2 | 19 | TRBV5-1 | . | TRBD2
TGTGCCAGCGCTGACAGGGATCGCACTGAAGCTTTCTTT | CASADRDRTEAFF | TRBJ1-1 | 13 | TRBV2 | . | TRBD1
TGTGCCAGCAGTCGACAGGGGGCCTTACGAGAGACCCAGTACTTC | CASSRQGALRETQYF | TRBJ2-5 | 15 | TRBV6-5 | few | TRBD1
TGTGCCAGCAGCCCGACTATGGGCGGGGGGATGTACAATGAGCAGTTCTTC | CASSPTMGGGMYNEQFF | TRBJ2-1 | 17 | TRBV7-3 | . | TRBD2
TGTGCCAGCAGGGAATCCGGGACAGAAATATCTGGGGCCAACGTCCTGACTTTC | CASRESGTEISGANVLTF | TRBJ2-6 | 18 | TRBV5-4 | . | TRBD1
TGTGCCAGCAGTGTGGAGAGAACTGGTGCTTTCTTT | CASSVERTGAFF | TRBJ1-1 | 12 | TRBV2 | . | .
TGCGCCAGCAGCTTGGCACCTAGCGGGGGCGGGAATGAGCAGTTCTTC | CASSLAPSGGGNEQFF | TRBJ2-1 | 16 | TRBV5-1 | . | TRBD2
TGCGCCAGCAGCCAAGTGCTAGCGGGGGGGCCCTACAATGAGCAGTTCTTC | CASSQVLAGGPYNEQFF | TRBJ2-1 | 17 | TRBV4-3 | few | TRBD2
TGTGCCAGCAGTGGATACAGAAGGGCTTTCTTT | CASSGYRRAFF | TRBJ1-1 | 11 | TRBV6-2/TRBV6-3 | many | .
TGTGCCAGCAGCTTGCCGGGACAGTCTGGGGCCAACGTCCTGACTTTC | CASSLPGQSGANVLTF | TRBJ2-6 | 16 | TRBV5-8 | . | TRBD1
TGTGCCAGCAGCCAAACTAGCGGGGGGAGTTCCTACGAGCAGTACTTC | CASSQTSGGSSYEQYF | TRBJ2-7 | 16 | TRBV4-2 | . | TRBD2
TGCGCCAGCAGCCAAGTACGGCTAGCGGGGTTCGGGAACGAGCAGTACTTC | CASSQVRLAGFGNEQYF | TRBJ2-7 | 17 | TRBV4-1 | . | TRBD2
TGTGCCAGCAGCTCCGGGAGGGATGGATATGGCTACACCTTC | CASSSGRDGYGYTF | TRBJ1-2 | 14 | TRBV7-2 | once | .
TGCGCCAGCAGCCAAGATCCTTCCCGGGACAGGGGGAGCAATCAGCCCCAGCATTTT | CASSQDPSRDRGSNQPQHF | TRBJ1-5 | 19 | TRBV4-1 | . | TRBD1
TGTGCCAGCAGCTTAGATTGGGACAGGGGGTCGTTCTTC | CASSLDWDRGSFF | TRBJ2-1 | 13 | TRBV11-2 | . | TRBD1